This passage covers 22 T cell receptor beta chains from one sample sequenced in a study of blood T cell repertoires in COVID-19. Clones were sequenced by immunoSEQ multiplex PCR, and TCRdb holds only the in-frame ones, with some missing. Of over 250,000 clones listed, 85% are singletons. Sequencing was performed on peripheral blood. These receptor sequences come from a human donor in a cohort sampled during active COVID-19.

This clone appeared once. The rearrangement uses TRBV18 and TRBJ1-2; possible D gene TRBD1, 5 bases. The CDR3 length is 16 residues. Germline V gene data show CDR1 as KGHSH and CDR2 as LQKENI. Trimming removed 0 bases at V and 7 bases at J, with 18 bases between. The CDR3, as DNA: TGTGCCAGCTCACCACCAGGGAACTGGGGCTGGATTGGCTACACCTTC. Translating it yields CASSPPGNWGWIGYTF. Full variable domain (outside the CDR3, taken from reference TRBV18 and TRBJ1-2): NAGVMQNPRHLVRRRGQEARLRCSPMKGHSHVYWYRQLPEEGLKFMVYLQKENIIDESGMPKERFSAEFPKEGPSILRIQQVVRGDSAAYFCASSPPGNWGWIGYTFGSGTRLTVV.

The chain combines TRBV5-1 with TRBJ2-3; 9 bases agree with TRBD1. The germline V gene has CDR1 SGHRS and CDR2 YFSETQ. This CDR3 contains 14 residues. The junction had 5 bases not matched to a gene; V was cut back by 5 bases and J by 4 bases. The CDR3 here is CASRVGTGPDTQYF. CDR3 sequence (DNA): TGCGCCAGCAGGGTCGGGACAGGGCCAGATACGCAGTATTTT.

The chain employs TRBV27 and TRBJ1-1, with 7 bases that match TRBD1. The germline V gene encodes CDR1 MNHEY and CDR2 SMNVEV (reference sequence). This CDR3 spans 14 amino acids. Trimming removed 0 bases from V and 5 bases from J; junction bases left unmatched: 3. The CDR3 nucleotides read TGTGCCAGCAGTTTATCACAGGGGAGGACTGAAGCTTTCTTT. Protein: CASSLSQGRTEAFF.

J is TRBJ2-5 and V is TRBV9, with 11 bases fitting TRBD2. After removal of 0 bases from V and 5 bases from J, the junction contained 6 bases not matched to a gene. Per germline, CDR1 SGDLS and CDR2 YYNGEE. The CDR3 spans 16 residues. The CDR3 loop is CASSVVAGGPGETQYF. For the CDR3, the DNA is TGTGCCAGCAGCGTAGTAGCGGGAGGGCCGGGGGAGACCCAGTACTTC.

The chain has TRBV28 and TRBJ1-6; 8 bases map to TRBD1. The germline V gene encodes CDR1 MDHEN and CDR2 SYDVKM. The CDR3 has 15 amino acids. V trimming: 5 bases; J trimming: 6 bases; junction bases outside the gene matches: 6. CDR3 nucleotide sequence: TGTGCCAGCAGTAGACGGACAGGGTCTAATTCACCCCTCCACTTT. This translates into CASSRRTGSNSPLHF.

Remarks on this clone: The identical CDR3 is also encoded by other nucleotide sequences in the sample. The J gene is TRBJ1-1, the V gene TRBV18; weak D call: TRBD1 (5 bases). The V and J ends lost 4 bases and 1 base respectively, with 7 bases between them. Germline CDR1 KGHSH, CDR2 LQKENI. The CDR3 consists of 13 residues. CDR3 coding DNA: TGTGCCAGCTCACTCGACAGGAACACTGAAGCTTTCTTT. Protein sequence: CASSLDRNTEAFF.

The chain links TRBV29-1 to TRBJ1-1; 7 bases fit TRBD1. Germline CDR1 SQVTM, CDR2 ANQGSEA. J lost 3 bases, V lost 7 bases, and 8 bases had no gene match. The length of the CDR3 is 13 residues. This CDR3 reads CSGDGQAHTEAFF. The CDR3 DNA is TGCAGCGGGGATGGACAGGCACACACTGAAGCTTTCTTT. The full variable domain, completed using reference TRBV29-1 and TRBJ1-1, is SAVISQKPSRDICQRGTSLTIQCQVDSQVTMMFWYRQQPGQSLTLIATANQGSEATYESGFVIDKFPISRPNLTFSTLTVSNMSPEDSSIYLCSGDGQAHTEAFFGQGTRLTVV.

The table lists this clone with a count of one. The chain carries TRBV13 and TRBJ2-7, with 11 positions matching TRBD2. The CDR3 consists of 16 residues. Per germline, CDR1 PRHDT and CDR2 FYEKMQ (reference sequence). V was pared by 4 bases and J by 4 bases, with 9 bases of the junction left unmatched. The chain's CDR3 is CASSSQRLAGKYEQYF. The CDR3 DNA sequence: TGTGCCAGCAGCTCCCAGAGACTAGCGGGAAAATACGAGCAGTACTTC.

The rearrangement links TRBV7-8 to TRBJ2-3; D gene unclear. V was pared by 5 bases and J by 2 bases, with 17 bases between. Germline loops: CDR1 SGHVS, CDR2 FQNEAQ. The CDR3 loop spans 16 amino acids. In nucleotides, the CDR3 is TGTGCCAGCAGCCTCATAACTACACCACTCACAGATACGCAGTATTTT. Amino acid sequence: CASSLITTPLTDTQYF.

DNA for the CDR3: TGTGCCAGCACCTCCTCCCGGGGGACTAACTACAATGAGCAGTTCTTC. It codes for CASTSSRGTNYNEQFF. This chain uses TRBV27 with TRBJ2-1; 7 bases fit TRBD2. The V segment lost 7 bases and the J segment 3 bases; nucleotides outside the gene matches: 12. The length of the CDR3 is 16 residues. From germline, CDR1 is MNHEY and CDR2 SMNVEV (reference sequence).

The genes are TRBV7-4 and TRBJ1-1; tentative D call: TRBD1 (6 bases). The germline V gene has CDR1 SGHVT and CDR2 SQSDAQ. V was clipped by 2 bases and J by 6 bases, with 16 bases between them. The CDR3 is 15 residues long. Here the CDR3 DNA reads TGTGCCAGCAGCTTAAAAGACAGGCTGCGTTCTGAAGCTTTCTTT. It specifies CASSLKDRLRSEAFF.

The rearrangement uses TRBV19 and TRBJ2-7; D remains ambiguous. V was cut by 3 bases and J by 4 bases, with 13 bases left in between. Germline CDR1 is LNHDA and CDR2 is SQIVND (reference sequence). The CDR3 runs 14 residues. CDR3 sequence reads: CASSMAHAAYEQYF. CDR3 nucleotides: TGTGCCAGTAGTATGGCGCACGCGGCTTACGAGCAGTACTTC.

V and J are TRBV6-5 and TRBJ2-3; D perhaps matches TRBD1 (5 bases). The V gene's germline CDR1 is MNHEY and CDR2 SVGAGI. The CDR3 spans 15 residues. With 6 bases removed from V and 4 bases from J, the gap between germline ends came to 17 bases. The CDR3 reads CASRTPGREPDTQYF. In nucleotides, the CDR3 is TGTGCCAGCAGGACCCCGGGCAGGGAACCAGATACGCAGTATTTT.

The gene calls are TRBV21-1 and TRBJ1-4. TRBV21-1 is a known pseudogene. The CDR3 extends over 13 amino acids. The CDR3 sequence is CASVLGSHEKLFF. Here the CDR3 DNA reads TGTGCCAGTGTGCTCGGGTCTCATGAAAAACTGTTTTTT.

The chain has TRBV5-1 and TRBJ2-3, with 10 bases lining up with TRBD2. Trimming removed 4 bases from V and 5 bases from J; junction bases left unmatched: 10. Germline values: CDR1 SGHRS, CDR2 YFSETQ. The CDR3 runs to 16 residues. CDR3 sequence: CASSPTLAGVIDTQYF. CDR3 nucleotides: TGCGCCAGCAGCCCGACTCTAGCGGGAGTTATAGATACGCAGTATTTT.

The rearrangement links TRBV5-1 to TRBJ1-2, with D hard to call. V was clipped by 5 bases and J by 2 bases, with 10 bases between them. Germline V gene sequence: CDR1 SGHRS, CDR2 YFSETQ. The CDR3 consists of 13 residues. The CDR3 region is CASSPPSNYGYTF. In DNA form, the CDR3 reads TGCGCCAGCAGTCCCCCTTCCAACTATGGCTACACCTTC.

The chain is built from TRBV5-4 and TRBJ1-6; 7 bases line up with TRBD1. V trimming: 5 bases; J trimming: 6 bases; junction bases outside the gene matches: 5. CDR1 is SGHNT, CDR2 YYREEE, per germline (reference sequence). The CDR3 consists of 14 residues. CDR3 in amino acids: CASSLDRANSPLHF. DNA of the CDR3: TGTGCCAGCAGTCTCGACAGGGCTAATTCACCCCTCCACTTT.

This clone was seen just once. The chain couples TRBV9 to TRBJ1-5; 7 bases match TRBD1. J gave up 4 bases and V 2 bases, and 12 bases lay outside the gene matches. Germline lookup yields CDR1 SGDLS and CDR2 YYNGEE. The CDR3 is 17 residues long. CDR3: CASSVESETGRNQPQHF. DNA for the CDR3: TGTGCCAGCAGCGTGGAGTCCGAGACAGGGCGGAATCAGCCCCAGCATTTT.

This chain uses TRBV7-2 with TRBJ1-2; tentative D call: TRBD1 (5 bases). The CDR3 runs 14 residues. Germline values: CDR1 SGHTA, CDR2 FQGNSA. V was trimmed by 3 bases and J by 5 bases, leaving 13 bases between them. The CDR3 here is CASSLVDIPYGYTF. CDR3 coding DNA: TGTGCCAGCAGCTTGGTGGACATTCCATATGGCTACACCTTC.

The V and J genes are TRBV5-6 and TRBJ1-2, with D hard to call. This CDR3 spans 14 amino acids. V dropped 2 bases and J dropped 0 bases, with 8 bases sitting between them. Germline V gives CDR1 SGHDT, CDR2 YYEEEE. The CDR3 DNA is TGTGCCAGCAGCTTTAGCTGGTCTAACTATGGCTACACCTTC. Its translation: CASSFSWSNYGYTF.

The chain combines TRBV7-9 with TRBJ2-5, with 8 bases lining up with TRBD1. This CDR3 contains 12 residues. Per the germline V gene, CDR1 is SEHNR and CDR2 is FQNEAQ (reference sequence). V was pared by 4 bases and J by 8 bases, with 3 bases of the junction left unmatched. CDR3 protein: CASSSDRATQYF. In DNA form, the CDR3 reads TGTGCCAGCAGCTCGGACAGGGCTACCCAGTACTTC. Using reference TRBV7-9 and TRBJ2-5 for the parts outside the CDR3, the full variable domain is DTGVSQNPRHKITKRGQNVTFRCDPISEHNRLYWYRQTLGQGPEFLTYFQNEAQLEKSRLLSDRFSAERPKGSFSTLEIQRTEQGDSAMYLCASSSDRATQYFGPGTRLLVL.

This chain's CDR3 is CASSLVGPFSPLHF. The DNA for the CDR3 is TGTGCCAGCAGCTTAGTTGGCCCATTCTCACCCCTCCACTTT. The V call is TRBV7-2, the J call TRBJ1-6; no reliable D call. This CDR3 has 14 amino acids. V shed 1 base and J shed 10 bases, with 11 bases lying between them. Looked up from germline, CDR1 is SGHTA and CDR2 is FQGNSA. Drawing the rest from reference TRBV7-2 and TRBJ1-6, the complete variable domain is GAGVSQSPSNKVTEKGKDVELRCDPISGHTALYWYRQSLGQGLEFLIYFQGNSAPDKSGLPSDRFSAERTGGSVSTLTIQRTQQEDSAVYLCASSLVGPFSPLHFGNGTRLTVT.